This is a list of T cell receptor beta chains from one sample in a study of blood T cell repertoires in COVID-19. The repertoire was sequenced with immunoSEQ multiplex PCR; TCRdb's copy has only in-frame clones and lacks some. There are approximately 360,000 clones in the sample; around 91% occur only once, and around 7% lies in the top ten. Sequencing used peripheral blood. These receptors all stem from a man aged 18 to 29 with active or convalescent COVID-19. Each CDR3 is given with its conserved first and last residue. A D gene is named only where the DNA matches it firmly. Some rows mark clone size as missing; the rest say once, few, many or name a class of expanded clone.

V: TRBV19
J: TRBJ2-5
D: -
size: few
CDR3: CASSSRSAETQYF
DNA: TGTGCCAGTAGTTCTCGGTCCGCCGAGACCCAGTACTTC

V: TRBV12-5
J: TRBJ2-1
D: -
size: -
CDR3: CASGLVLDRPIEQFF
DNA: TGTGCTAGTGGTTTGGTACTTGACAGGCCTATAGAGCAGTTCTTC

V: TRBV28
J: TRBJ1-5
D: -
size: -
CDR3: CASTGGYAQPQHF
DNA: TGTGCCAGTACGGGGGGATATGCTCAGCCCCAGCATTTT

V: TRBV28
J: TRBJ1-2
D: TRBD1
size: -
CDR3: CASSLLQGPNYGYTF
DNA: TGTGCCAGCAGTTTACTACAGGGGCCTAACTATGGCTACACCTTC

V: TRBV19
J: TRBJ2-1
D: TRBD2
size: -
CDR3: CASTRTSGTSYNEQFF
DNA: TGTGCCAGTACTCGGACTAGCGGGACTTCCTACAATGAGCAGTTCTTC

V: TRBV5-1
J: TRBJ2-7
D: -
size: -
CDR3: CASSLASVYEQYF
DNA: TGCGCCAGCAGCTTGGCCTCAGTCTACGAGCAGTACTTC

V: TRBV6-2/TRBV6-3
J: TRBJ1-2
D: -
size: -
CDR3: CASSYKHKGGTF
DNA: TGTGCCAGCAGTTACAAACACAAAGGCGGGACCTTC

V: TRBV7-2
J: TRBJ2-7
D: -
size: -
CDR3: CASSLRGGTSYEQYF
DNA: TGTGCCAGCAGCTTACGTGGAGGTACTTCCTACGAGCAGTACTTC

V: TRBV6-5
J: TRBJ2-1
D: -
size: -
CDR3: CASSYSPDSDEQFF
DNA: TGTGCCAGCAGTTACTCTCCAGATTCCGATGAGCAGTTCTTC

V: TRBV18
J: TRBJ2-3
D: -
size: -
CDR3: CASSPQPESQGGDTQYF
DNA: TGTGCCAGCTCACCTCAACCCGAGTCTCAGGGAGGAGATACGCAGTATTTT

V: TRBV6-2/TRBV6-3
J: TRBJ2-7
D: -
size: -
CDR3: CASSYSRRAPYEQYF
DNA: TGTGCCAGCAGTTACTCGCGCAGGGCCCCCTACGAGCAGTACTTC

V: TRBV4-2
J: TRBJ2-1
D: -
size: -
CDR3: CASSQDASFNEQFF
DNA: TGTGCCAGCAGCCAAGATGCTAGCTTCAATGAGCAGTTCTTC

V: TRBV18
J: TRBJ2-3
D: TRBD1
size: -
CDR3: CASSQGQGRIDTQYF
DNA: TGTGCCAGCTCACAGGGACAGGGGAGAATAGATACGCAGTATTTT

V: TRBV7-9
J: TRBJ1-1
D: TRBD1
size: -
CDR3: CASSSGQGRTEAFF
DNA: TGTGCCAGCAGCTCCGGACAGGGGAGGACTGAAGCTTTCTTT

V: TRBV5-1
J: TRBJ1-2
D: TRBD1
size: once
CDR3: CASSRDRELYGYTF
DNA: TGCGCCAGCAGTCGGGACAGGGAATTGTATGGCTACACCTTC

V: TRBV7-9
J: TRBJ2-1
D: -
size: -
CDR3: CASSQKGAGTYNEQFF
DNA: TGTGCCAGCAGCCAGAAGGGGGCGGGGACATACAATGAGCAGTTCTTC

V: TRBV7-9
J: TRBJ2-7
D: -
size: -
CDR3: CATSGRGSLKQYF
DNA: TGTGCCACCTCGGGCCGGGGGTCTTTGAAGCAGTACTTC

V: TRBV9
J: TRBJ1-6
D: -
size: -
CDR3: CASSVVSNSPLHF
DNA: TGTGCCAGCAGCGTAGTCAGTAATTCACCCCTCCACTTT

V: TRBV19
J: TRBJ2-1
D: -
size: few
CDR3: CASRAEQSDEQFF
DNA: TGTGCCAGTAGAGCAGAACAAAGCGATGAGCAGTTCTTC

V: TRBV4-3
J: TRBJ1-4
D: -
size: -
CDR3: CASSPLGAELGHEKLFF
DNA: TGCGCCAGCAGCCCCCTGGGGGCCGAACTAGGCCATGAAAAACTGTTTTTT

V: TRBV5-1
J: TRBJ2-2
D: TRBD1
size: -
CDR3: CASSRGQGDTGELFF
DNA: TGCGCCAGCAGTCGAGGACAGGGTGACACCGGGGAGCTGTTTTTT

V: TRBV10-3
J: TRBJ2-7
D: -
size: once
CDR3: CAISEVGPGLGYEQYF
DNA: TGTGCCATCAGTGAGGTGGGCCCTGGTCTGGGTTACGAGCAGTACTTC

V: TRBV14
J: TRBJ2-7
D: TRBD2
size: -
CDR3: CASSHLPWRGAKSSYEQYF
DNA: TGTGCCAGCAGCCACCTGCCCTGGCGGGGGGCAAAATCTTCCTACGAGCAGTACTTC

V: TRBV28
J: TRBJ1-5
D: TRBD1
size: -
CDR3: CASSTDRDDGSNQPQHF
DNA: TGTGCCAGCAGTACTGACAGGGACGACGGCAGCAATCAGCCCCAGCATTTT

V: TRBV19
J: TRBJ2-3
D: TRBD2
size: -
CDR3: CASSSLSGGAGDTQYF
DNA: TGTGCCAGTAGTTCTTTGAGCGGGGGGGCCGGAGATACGCAGTATTTT

V: TRBV5-8
J: TRBJ1-5
D: -
size: -
CDR3: CASSPLLAEYSNQPQHF
DNA: TGTGCCAGCAGCCCCCTTTTGGCGGAGTATAGCAATCAGCCCCAGCATTTT

V: TRBV6-2/TRBV6-3
J: TRBJ2-1
D: TRBD1
size: -
CDR3: CASSYDRDRGDNEQFF
DNA: TGTGCCAGCAGTTATGACCGGGACAGGGGTGATAATGAGCAGTTCTTC

V: TRBV6-5
J: TRBJ2-5
D: -
size: -
CDR3: CASSPYSKETQYF
DNA: TGTGCCAGCAGTCCATACTCAAAAGAGACCCAGTACTTC

V: TRBV5-6
J: TRBJ1-5
D: TRBD1
size: -
CDR3: CASSSIDRAAGQPQHF
DNA: TGTGCCAGCAGTTCTATCGACAGGGCCGCGGGGCAGCCCCAGCATTTT

V: TRBV28
J: TRBJ2-1
D: -
size: -
CDR3: CASSSPGVGFNEQFF
DNA: TGTGCCAGCAGTTCTCCGGGAGTTGGGTTCAATGAGCAGTTCTTC

V: TRBV7-9
J: TRBJ1-6
D: -
size: -
CDR3: CASSPIQATNSPLHF
DNA: TGTGCCAGCAGCCCAATCCAAGCGACCAATTCACCCCTCCACTTT

V: TRBV10-3
J: TRBJ2-7
D: -
size: -
CDR3: CAISERGNDEQYF
DNA: TGTGCCATCAGTGAGCGGGGGAACGACGAGCAGTACTTC

V: TRBV5-6
J: TRBJ1-5
D: -
size: -
CDR3: CASSFGGLHQPQHF
DNA: TGTGCCAGCAGCTTTGGAGGTCTCCATCAGCCCCAGCATTTT

V: TRBV7-3
J: TRBJ2-1
D: -
size: -
CDR3: CASSFRGTPTYYNEQFF
DNA: TGTGCCAGCAGCTTCCGCGGGACTCCCACCTACTACAATGAGCAGTTCTTC